The clone carrying this TCR beta chain was counted between two and nine times. What it binds is not known. Amplifying from RNA transcripts, the study obtained TCR beta CDR3 regions. Second-round multiplex PCR followed a first-round RT-PCR using HTBI primers. TCRdb recomputed calls from the multiplex PCR reads with MiXCR, one row per CDR3 protein. Among about 640,000 distinct CDR3 sequences listed, roughly 41% were seen once. This sample was included in a study of Graves' ophthalmopathy and Graves' hyperthyroidism. Study-level findings and limits: A majority of expanded thyroid clonotypes exceeding 0.001 frequency were likewise present in blood.

PBMCs stemmed from around 10 ml of fresh peripheral blood. The CDR3 covers 15 residues. CDR1 is DFQATT, CDR2 SNEGSKA, per germline (reference sequence). J was trimmed by 5 bases and V by 0 bases; bases with no gene match: 9. This chain links TRBV20-1 with TRBJ2-5; 7 bases fit TRBD2. This sequence originates from an adult man with Graves' ophthalmopathy. The sample consisted of peripheral blood. CDR3 sequence reads: CSARDSGRGTETQYF. The CDR3 region has the DNA TGCAGTGCTAGAGATAGCGGGCGGGGGACGGAGACCCAGTACTTC.